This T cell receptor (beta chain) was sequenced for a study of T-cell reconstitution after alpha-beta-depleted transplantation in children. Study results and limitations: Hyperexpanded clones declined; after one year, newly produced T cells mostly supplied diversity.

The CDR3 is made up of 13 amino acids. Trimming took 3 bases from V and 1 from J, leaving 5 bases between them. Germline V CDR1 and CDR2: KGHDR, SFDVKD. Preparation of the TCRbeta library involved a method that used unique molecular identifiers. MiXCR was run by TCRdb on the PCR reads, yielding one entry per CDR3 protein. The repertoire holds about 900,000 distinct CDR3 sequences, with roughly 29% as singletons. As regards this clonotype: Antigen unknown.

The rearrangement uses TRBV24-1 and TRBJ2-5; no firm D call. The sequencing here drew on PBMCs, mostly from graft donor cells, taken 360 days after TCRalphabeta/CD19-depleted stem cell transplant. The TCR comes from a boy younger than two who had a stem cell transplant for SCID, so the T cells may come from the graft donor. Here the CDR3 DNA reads TGTGCCACCAGTGATGGTCGCCAAGAGACCCAGTACTTC. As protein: CATSDGRQETQYF.